These T cell receptor beta chains were read from a single sample in a study of T cell responses to AZD1222 COVID-19 vaccine. Clones were read by immunoSEQ multiplex PCR, and TCRdb kept only the in-frame ones, dropping some. The sample shows around 160,000 clones, around nine tenths of them seen only once. The sequencing here drew on peripheral blood, taken on day 0 of MenACWY control vaccination. The receptors originated from an adult in good health. The CDR3 runs from the conserved cysteine through the conserved F or W.

v_call cdr3_aa
TRBV30 CAWSGKTGGAGQPQHF
TRBV19 CATTMAGGEQETQYF
TRBV6-5 CASSSPYNEQFF
TRBV3-1/TRBV3-2 CASSRGPNTEAFF
TRBV7-3 CASSSTGNTGDTQYF
TRBV18 CASSPDLSGNTIYF
TRBV6-2/TRBV6-3 CASSYTGEINQPQHF
TRBV3-1/TRBV3-2 CASSRLQVGEQYF
TRBV10-1 CASSESIFRDHYEQYF
TRBV10-3 CAISGRSSGTGSYEQYF
TRBV7-8 CASSPDRVGFQPQHF
TRBV12-3/TRBV12-4 CASTTDRSGGYTF
TRBV19 CASSGDSNSNQPQHF
TRBV2 CASSEQRGGTDTQYF
TRBV5-1 CASRAQGGHNYGYTF
TRBV7-3 CASSLGTEYEQYF
TRBV4-2 CASSQDQYRGNQPQHF